The 30 T cell receptor beta chains below come from one sample, sequenced in a study of long-term antiretroviral therapy in people with HIV. With survey level as its setting, the immunoSEQ assay was v3.0. Produced via immunoSEQ multiplex PCR; TCRdb's table is partial and in-frame only. The data contain around 6,000 clones, over 75% of them singletons. The sequenced sample was unsorted PBMCs, obtained 0.5 years before starting antiretroviral therapy. The receptors come from a man in his forties with HIV.

This chain uses TRBV25-1 with TRBJ1-1, with D tentatively TRBD1 (6 bases). The V gene lost 5 bases and the J gene lost 3 bases, with 10 bases spanning the gap. In germline, CDR1 is MGHDK, CDR2 SYGVNS. CDR3 length: 13 amino acids. This CDR3 is CASSRTADTEAFF. DNA for the CDR3: TGTGCCAGCAGTAGGACAGCCGACACTGAAGCTTTCTTT.

This sequence joins TRBV4-3 and TRBJ1-1, with D possibly being TRBD1 (5 bases). In germline, CDR1 is LGHNA, CDR2 YSLEER. The CDR3 is 15 residues long. Between the trimmed V and J ends, which lost 0 bases and 0 bases, there was a span of 8 bases. The CDR3 protein is CASSQEVGVNTEAFF. CDR3 coding DNA: TGCGCCAGCAGCCAAGAGGTAGGGGTGAACACTGAAGCTTTCTTT.

The chain recombines TRBV5-1 with TRBJ1-4; D remains unclear. Germline CDR1 and CDR2: SGHRS and YFSETQ. The CDR3 runs to 15 residues. Trimming removed 0 bases at V and 8 bases at J, with 14 bases between. The CDR3 sequence: CASSLGASLEEKLFF. CDR3 DNA: TGCGCCAGCAGCTTGGGGGCCTCCCTGGAAGAAAAACTGTTTTTT.

V usage is TRBV10-2 and J usage is TRBJ2-7; the D call may be TRBD1 or TRBD2 (5 bases each). Germline V gene lookup returns CDR1 WSHSY and CDR2 SAAADI. Between the trimmed V and J ends, which lost 8 bases and 2 bases, there was a span of 10 bases. The CDR3 contains 12 residues. CDR3 in amino acids: CASGDGAYEQYF. CDR3 nucleotides: TGCGCCAGCGGGGACGGCGCCTACGAGCAGTACTTC.

This clone has just a few counts. The chain combines TRBV5-5 with TRBJ1-1; D unclear. Germline-derived CDR1 and CDR2 are SGHKS and YYEKEE (reference sequence). Trimming pared 2 bases from V and 2 bases from J, leaving 7 bases between. The CDR3 is 13 residues long. The CDR3 bases are TGTGCCAGCAGCTTCACAGAAAACACTGAAGCTTTCTTT. Its protein is CASSFTENTEAFF.

The chain uses TRBV19 and TRBJ1-2; tentatively, D is TRBD1 (5 bases). The CDR3 extends over 14 amino acids. The germline V and J ends were trimmed by 3 bases and 1 base, with 9 bases remaining between them. From germline, CDR1 is LNHDA and CDR2 SQIVND (reference sequence). CDR3 DNA sequence: TGTGCCAGTAGTATTGCGGGGGTTAACTATGGCTACACCTTC. As protein: CASSIAGVNYGYTF.

The V call is TRBV7-2, the J call TRBJ2-5; tentatively, D is TRBD1 (5 bases). In germline, CDR1 is SGHTA, CDR2 FQGNSA. The CDR3 contains 14 residues. V was trimmed by 5 bases and J by 4 bases, leaving 14 bases between them. The CDR3 DNA reads TGTGCCAGCAGCCCGGACATGTCCCCAGAGACCCAGTACTTC. Protein product: CASSPDMSPETQYF.

The rearrangement joins TRBV7-9 to TRBJ1-6; D is perhaps TRBD1 (6 bases). With 5 bases removed from V and 8 bases from J, the gap between germline ends came to 16 bases. The CDR3 sequence is 15 residues long. Per germline, CDR1 SEHNR and CDR2 FQNEAQ (reference sequence). CDR3 nucleotide sequence: TGTGCCAGCAGCGAACACAGGGTTATAGATTCACCCCTCCACTTT. This translates into CASSEHRVIDSPLHF.

The rearrangement joins TRBV5-4 to TRBJ1-1, with D unresolved. This CDR3 is 12 amino acids long. Trimming took 0 bases from V and 11 from J, leaving 11 bases between them. Germline V gene sequence: CDR1 SGHNT, CDR2 YYREEE (reference sequence). Here the CDR3 DNA reads TGTGCCAGCAGCTTGGAGTTCCCGCCGGCTTTCTTT. Translation gives CASSLEFPPAFF.

This chain joins TRBV27 and TRBJ1-2; the D gene is possibly TRBD1 (6 bases). The CDR3 loop spans 16 amino acids. V shed 7 bases and J shed 8 bases, with 26 bases lying between them. The V gene's germline CDR1 is MNHEY and CDR2 SMNVEV (reference sequence). CDR3 in amino acids: CASTERKGGQDEGYTF. The CDR3 region has the DNA TGTGCCAGCACTGAACGTAAGGGGGGGCAGGACGAGGGCTACACCTTC.

This chain joins TRBV11-2 and TRBJ2-7; 10 positions agree with TRBD1. This CDR3 spans 14 amino acids. The germline gives CDR1 SGHAT, CDR2 FQNNGV. J lost 2 bases, V lost 3 bases, and 1 base had no gene match. The CDR3 bases are TGTGCCAGCAGCTTGGGACAGGGGCCCTACGAGCAGTACTTC. It yields the protein CASSLGQGPYEQYF.

This rearrangement joins TRBV30 to TRBJ2-1; 7 nucleotides line up with TRBD1. Per germline, CDR1 GTSNPN and CDR2 SVGIG (reference sequence). This CDR3 has 14 amino acids. Trimming at V came to 2 bases and at J to 2 bases, leaving 3 bases not matched to a gene. CDR3 sequence: CAWSPRGTYNEQFF. DNA for the CDR3: TGTGCCTGGAGTCCCAGGGGGACCTACAATGAGCAGTTCTTC.

This chain joins TRBV10-2 and TRBJ2-7, with D perhaps given as TRBD1 or TRBD2 (5 bases each). The CDR3 extends over 15 amino acids. The germline gives CDR1 WSHSY, CDR2 SAAADI. V lost 0 bases, J lost 8 bases, and 17 bases lay in between. The DNA for the CDR3 is TGCGCCAGCAGTGAGTCGAATGGGGGAGTGGGCAAGCAGTACTTC. This codes for CASSESNGGVGKQYF.

In this sample, this clone turned up once. The CDR3 nucleotides read TGTGCCAGCTCATCGGGGCCCTCTGCTAACTATGGCTACACCTTC. Amino acids: CASSSGPSANYGYTF. The chain couples TRBV18 to TRBJ1-2, with TRBD1 as a possible D gene (5 bases). The CDR3 runs 15 residues. Trimming took off 5 bases at V and 0 bases at J, with 13 bases between the two ends. Germline V CDR1 and CDR2: KGHSH, LQKENI.

This chain uses TRBV30 with TRBJ1-1; D not certain. Trimming removed 4 bases at V and 0 bases at J, with 3 bases between. Germline V lookup: CDR1 GTSNPN, CDR2 SVGIG (reference sequence). The CDR3 has 11 amino acids. The CDR3 DNA sequence: TGTGCCTGGAAGATGAACACTGAAGCTTTCTTT. Amino acids: CAWKMNTEAFF.

The chain carries TRBV27 and TRBJ1-4; the D gene is possibly TRBD1 (5 bases). Germline-derived CDR1 and CDR2 are MNHEY and SMNVEV (reference sequence). The CDR3 covers 15 residues. Trimming pared 3 bases from V and 6 bases from J, leaving 14 bases between. The CDR3 protein is CASSFLRDADEKLFF. Here the CDR3 DNA reads TGTGCCAGCAGTTTCCTCCGGGACGCTGATGAAAAACTGTTTTTT.

CDR3 residues: CASSLDRDHQPQHF. The DNA for the CDR3 is TGTGCCAGCAGCCTGGACAGGGACCATCAGCCCCAGCATTTT. The V call is TRBV7-2, the J call TRBJ1-5; 8 bases match TRBD1. V was pared by 5 bases and J by 5 bases, with 5 bases of the junction left unmatched. The germline V gene has CDR1 SGHTA and CDR2 FQGNSA. This CDR3 spans 14 amino acids.

This sequence joins TRBV7-9 and TRBJ2-7, with D perhaps TRBD1 or TRBD2 (5 bases each). V was trimmed by 4 bases and J by 0 bases, leaving 13 bases between them. CDR1 and CDR2 from the germline V gene are SEHNR and FQNEAQ (reference sequence). The CDR3 covers 15 residues. The CDR3 sequence: CASSSKRGTSYEQYF. The CDR3 DNA sequence: TGTGCCAGCAGCTCGAAGAGGGGAACCTCCTACGAGCAGTACTTC. Drawing the rest from reference TRBV7-9 and TRBJ2-7, the complete variable domain is DTGVSQNPRHKITKRGQNVTFRCDPISEHNRLYWYRQTLGQGPEFLTYFQNEAQLEKSRLLSDRFSAERPKGSFSTLEIQRTEQGDSAMYLCASSSKRGTSYEQYFGPGTRLTVT.

This chain uses TRBV11-2 with TRBJ2-3; no reliable D call. V lost 2 bases and J lost 2, with 5 bases in between. The CDR3 consists of 13 residues. Germline values: CDR1 SGHAT, CDR2 FQNNGV. The DNA of the CDR3 is TGTGCCAGCAGCTTATACCCCACAGATACGCAGTATTTT. The encoded protein is CASSLYPTDTQYF. Full variable domain (outside the CDR3, taken from reference TRBV11-2 and TRBJ2-3): EAGVAQSPRYKIIEKRQSVAFWCNPISGHATLYWYQQILGQGPKLLIQFQNNGVVDDSQLPKDRFSAERLKGVDSTLKIQPAKLEDSAVYLCASSLYPTDTQYFGPGTRLTVL.

This chain links TRBV18 with TRBJ1-4; 7 bases match TRBD1. From germline, CDR1 is KGHSH and CDR2 LQKENI. V lost 3 bases, J lost 8 bases, and 3 bases stayed unmatched. The CDR3 totals 13 residues. The CDR3 nucleotides are TGTGCCAGCTCACCGGGACAGAAAGAAAAACTGTTTTTT. Protein: CASSPGQKEKLFF.

The gene calls are TRBV30 and TRBJ1-1; 10 bases line up with TRBD1. Germline CDR1 reads GTSNPN; CDR2 reads SVGIG (reference sequence). The CDR3 is 13 residues long. J lost 4 bases, V lost 3 bases, and 2 bases had no gene match. The CDR3: CAWRGQGSTEAFF. DNA for the CDR3: TGTGCCTGGAGGGGACAGGGGAGCACTGAAGCTTTCTTT.

A remark on this clone: At the DNA level, this CDR3 is encoded by other sequences in the same sample as well. V and J are TRBV4-3 and TRBJ2-2; D perhaps matches TRBD2 (5 bases). In germline, CDR1 is LGHNA, CDR2 YSLEER. The CDR3 loop spans 16 amino acids. With 0 bases removed from V and 4 bases from J, the gap between germline ends came to 12 bases. CDR3 DNA: TGCGCCAGCAGCCAAGACGGAACGGGGAGCACCGGGGAGCTGTTTTTT. Translated, it gives CASSQDGTGSTGELFF.

The chain employs TRBV6-6 and TRBJ2-3, with TRBD1 identical over 9 bases. The CDR3 length is 16 residues. CDR1 is MNHNY and CDR2 is SVGAGI in the germline V gene (reference sequence). V trimming: 1 base; J trimming: 1 base; junction bases outside the gene matches: 3. In DNA, the CDR3 is TGTGCCAGCAGTTACTTCCGGGACAGGGGCACAGATACGCAGTATTTT. This translates into CASSYFRDRGTDTQYF.

This chain uses TRBV4-3 with TRBJ2-7; 10 bases line up with TRBD2. The J segment lost 6 bases and the V segment lost 0 bases, leaving 2 bases of the junction unmatched. Germline CDR1 and CDR2: LGHNA and YSLEER. The CDR3 has 14 residues. CDR3 region: CASSQDLAGAEQYF. DNA for the CDR3: TGCGCCAGCAGCCAAGACCTAGCGGGGGCCGAGCAGTACTTC.

This clone was picked up a small number of times. This chain links TRBV27 with TRBJ1-6, with D possibly being TRBD1 (5 bases). V was pared by 2 bases and J by 10 bases, with 15 bases between. The CDR3 contains 15 residues. The germline gives CDR1 MNHEY, CDR2 SMNVEV (reference sequence). In DNA form, the CDR3 reads TGTGCCAGCAGTTTACAGGGCCAGGGCTGGTCACCCCTCCACTTT. This codes for CASSLQGQGWSPLHF.

This chain joins TRBV6-1 and TRBJ2-7, with TRBD1 as a possible D gene (7 bases). From germline, CDR1 is MNHNS and CDR2 SASEGT. CDR3 size: 15 residues. With 0 bases removed from V and 6 bases from J, the gap between germline ends came to 15 bases. The CDR3 spells CASSEAGGQFGEQYF. CDR3 nucleotides: TGTGCCAGCAGTGAAGCGGGGGGACAGTTTGGCGAGCAGTACTTC.

This clone was detected only once. The chain couples TRBV6-6 to TRBJ2-3; D possibly corresponds to TRBD1 (6 bases). The germline V gene encodes CDR1 MNHNY and CDR2 SVGAGI (reference sequence). V gave up 7 bases and J gave up 2 bases, with 13 bases separating them. The CDR3 extends over 14 amino acids. This CDR3 is CASISWTATDTQYF. DNA for the CDR3: TGTGCCAGCATTTCGTGGACAGCCACAGATACGCAGTATTTT.

This clone was observed a single time. The gene calls are TRBV23-1 and TRBJ2-6; D not resolved. TRBV23-1 is reported as an ORF; its role is uncertain. The CDR3 is made up of 18 amino acids. The V gene lost 4 bases and the J gene lost 5 bases, with 21 bases spanning the gap. CDR3 residues: CASSLVNTQQSRANVLTF. The CDR3 bases are TGCGCCAGCAGTCTAGTTAATACGCAACAAAGTCGGGCCAACGTCCTGACTTTC.

The chain combines TRBV9 with TRBJ2-3; 7 nucleotides align to TRBD2. The CDR3 sequence is 14 residues long. Germline V CDR1 and CDR2: SGDLS, YYNGEE. With 0 bases clipped from V and 2 bases from J, the junction kept 0 bases outside the gene matches. The CDR3 is CASSVGDYTDTQYF. DNA of the CDR3: TGTGCCAGCAGCGTAGGGGACTACACAGATACGCAGTATTTT. Complete variable domain (other parts from reference TRBV9 and TRBJ2-3): DSGVTQTPKHLITATGQRVTLRCSPRSGDLSVYWYQQSLDQGLQFLIQYYNGEERAKGNILERFSAQQFPDLHSELNLSSLELGDSALYFCASSVGDYTDTQYFGPGTRLTVL.

This chain links TRBV10-2 with TRBJ2-7, with a possible D match to TRBD2 (6 bases). Between the trimmed V and J ends, which lost 8 bases and 0 bases, there was a span of 8 bases. The CDR3 sequence is 12 residues long. Per the germline V gene, CDR1 is WSHSY and CDR2 is SAAADI. CDR3 in DNA: TGCGCCAGCGGGGGGAGCTCCTACGAGCAGTACTTC. Translation: CASGGSSYEQYF.